This T cell receptor (beta chain) was found in a study of T-cell reconstitution after alpha-beta-depleted transplantation in children. This clonotype came up a few times. Its antigen is not identified. Trimming pared 7 bases from V and 6 bases from J, leaving 15 bases between. The CDR3 totals 13 residues. CDR1 is MNHEY and CDR2 is SVGEGT in the germline V gene. Unique molecular identifiers were incorporated when the TCRbeta library was constructed. TCRdb redid the calling of the PCR reads with MiXCR, one entry per CDR3 protein. The sample shows around 130,000 distinct CDR3 sequences, about a tenth of them seen only once. General observations from the study: Expanded graft clones numbering several hundred reportedly gave rise to alpha-beta T cells about two months after transplant. T-cell counts and diversity at one year post-transplant came mainly from newly produced T cells. From surviving recipient T cells and thymic progenitors came the high day-60 TCRbeta diversity observed in some patients.

V and J are TRBV6-2 or TRBV6-3 and TRBJ1-1; no firm D call. This material consisted of PBMCs, mostly from graft donor cells, taken 180 days after TCRalphabeta/CD19-depleted stem cell transplant. The TCR comes from a girl less than two years old who had a stem cell transplant for combined immunodeficiency, so the T cells may come from the graft donor. CDR3 in amino acids: CASNPRPGSEAFF. DNA of the CDR3: TGTGCCAGCAACCCAAGGCCTGGGTCTGAAGCTTTCTTT.